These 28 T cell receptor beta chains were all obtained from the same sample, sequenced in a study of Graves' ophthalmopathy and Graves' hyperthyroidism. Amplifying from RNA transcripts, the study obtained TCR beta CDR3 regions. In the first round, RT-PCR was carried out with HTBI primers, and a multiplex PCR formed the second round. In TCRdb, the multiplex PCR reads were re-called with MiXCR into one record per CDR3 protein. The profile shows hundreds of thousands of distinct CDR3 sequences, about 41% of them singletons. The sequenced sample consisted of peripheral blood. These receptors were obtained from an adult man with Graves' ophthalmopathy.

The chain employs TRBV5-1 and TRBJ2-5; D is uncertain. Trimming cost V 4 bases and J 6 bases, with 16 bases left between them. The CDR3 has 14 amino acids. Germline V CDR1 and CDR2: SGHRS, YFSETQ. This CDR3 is CASSGTSPPQTQYF. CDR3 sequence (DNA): TGCGCCAGCAGCGGCACAAGCCCCCCTCAGACCCAGTACTTC.

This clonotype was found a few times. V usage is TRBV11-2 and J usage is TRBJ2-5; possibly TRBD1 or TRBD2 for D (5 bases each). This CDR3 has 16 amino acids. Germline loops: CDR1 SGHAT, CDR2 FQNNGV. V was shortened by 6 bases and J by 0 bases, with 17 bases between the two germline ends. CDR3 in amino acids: CASRLPGRGYQETQYF. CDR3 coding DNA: TGTGCCAGCAGACTACCGGGACGAGGATACCAAGAGACCCAGTACTTC.

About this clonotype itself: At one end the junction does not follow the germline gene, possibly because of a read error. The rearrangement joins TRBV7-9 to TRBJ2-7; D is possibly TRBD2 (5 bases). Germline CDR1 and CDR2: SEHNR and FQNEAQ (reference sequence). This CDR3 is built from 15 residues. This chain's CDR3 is CASSQVASRAYGQYF. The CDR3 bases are TGCGCCAGCAGCCAAGTGGCTAGCAGAGCCTACGGGCAGTACTTC.

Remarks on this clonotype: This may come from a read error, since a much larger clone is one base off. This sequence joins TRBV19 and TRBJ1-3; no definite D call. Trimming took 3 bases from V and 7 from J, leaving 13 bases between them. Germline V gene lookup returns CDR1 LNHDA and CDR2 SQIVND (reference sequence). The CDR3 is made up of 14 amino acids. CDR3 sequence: CASSMDPGRNTIYF. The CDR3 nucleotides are TGTGCCAGTAGTATGGATCCAGGCCGGAACACCATATATTTT.

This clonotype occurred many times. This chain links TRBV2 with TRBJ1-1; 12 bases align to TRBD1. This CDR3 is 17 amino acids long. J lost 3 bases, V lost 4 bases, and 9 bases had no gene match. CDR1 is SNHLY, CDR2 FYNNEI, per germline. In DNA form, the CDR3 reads TGTGCCAGCAGTGGGGACAGGGGGCTTGTCCCCGACACTGAAGCTTTCTTT. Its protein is CASSGDRGLVPDTEAFF. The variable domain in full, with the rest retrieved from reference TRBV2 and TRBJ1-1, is EPEVTQTPSHQVTQMGQEVILRCVPISNHLYFYWYRQILGQKVEFLVSFYNNEISEKSEIFDDQFSVERPDGSNFTLKIRSTKLEDSAMYFCASSGDRGLVPDTEAFFGQGTRLTVV.

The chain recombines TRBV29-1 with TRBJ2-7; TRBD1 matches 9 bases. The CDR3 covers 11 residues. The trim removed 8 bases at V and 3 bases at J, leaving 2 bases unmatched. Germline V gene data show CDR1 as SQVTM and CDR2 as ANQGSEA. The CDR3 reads CSSGQGYEQYF. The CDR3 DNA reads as TGCAGCTCGGGACAGGGCTACGAGCAGTACTTC.

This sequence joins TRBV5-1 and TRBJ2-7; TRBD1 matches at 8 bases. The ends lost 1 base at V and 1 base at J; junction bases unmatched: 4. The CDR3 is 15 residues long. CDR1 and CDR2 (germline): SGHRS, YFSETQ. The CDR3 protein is CASSLFTGGSYEQYF. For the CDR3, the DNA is TGCGCCAGCAGCTTGTTTACAGGGGGTTCCTACGAGCAGTACTTC.

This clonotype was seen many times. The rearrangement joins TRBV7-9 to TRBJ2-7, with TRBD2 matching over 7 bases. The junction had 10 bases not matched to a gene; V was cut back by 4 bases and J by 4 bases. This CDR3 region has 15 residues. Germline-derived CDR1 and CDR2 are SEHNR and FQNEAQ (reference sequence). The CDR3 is CASSWRGGSSYEQYF. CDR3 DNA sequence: TGTGCCAGCAGCTGGAGGGGCGGGAGTTCGTACGAGCAGTACTTC.

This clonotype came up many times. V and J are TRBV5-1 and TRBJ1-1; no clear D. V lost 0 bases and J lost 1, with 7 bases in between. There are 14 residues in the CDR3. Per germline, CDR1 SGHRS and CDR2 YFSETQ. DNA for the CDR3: TGCGCCAGCAGCTTGGTCCCTCAGAACACTGAAGCTTTCTTT. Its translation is CASSLVPQNTEAFF.

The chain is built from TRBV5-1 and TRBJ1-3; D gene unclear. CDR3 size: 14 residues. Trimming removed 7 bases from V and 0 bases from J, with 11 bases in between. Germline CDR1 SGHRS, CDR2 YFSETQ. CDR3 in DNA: TGCGCCAGCTCAATTGACAACTCTGGAAACACCATATATTTT. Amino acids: CASSIDNSGNTIYF.

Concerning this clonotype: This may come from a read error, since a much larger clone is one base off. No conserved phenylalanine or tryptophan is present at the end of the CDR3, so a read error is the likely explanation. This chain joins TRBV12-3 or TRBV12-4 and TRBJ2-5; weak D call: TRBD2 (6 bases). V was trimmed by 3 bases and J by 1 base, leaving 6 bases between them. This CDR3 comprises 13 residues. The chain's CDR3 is CASSFGSQETQYC. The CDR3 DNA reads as TGTGCCAGCAGTTTCGGGAGCCAAGAGACCCAGTACTGC.

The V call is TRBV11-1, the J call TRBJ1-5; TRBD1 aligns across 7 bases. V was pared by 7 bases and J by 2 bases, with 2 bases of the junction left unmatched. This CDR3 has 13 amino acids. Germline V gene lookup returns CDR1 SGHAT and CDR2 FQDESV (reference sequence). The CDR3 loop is CASTTGGNQPQHF. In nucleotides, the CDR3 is TGTGCCAGCACTACAGGGGGCAATCAGCCCCAGCATTTT.

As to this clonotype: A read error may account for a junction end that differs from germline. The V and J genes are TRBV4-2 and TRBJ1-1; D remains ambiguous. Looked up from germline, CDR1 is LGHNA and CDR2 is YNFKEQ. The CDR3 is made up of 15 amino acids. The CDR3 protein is CASSHVDGRNTKAFF. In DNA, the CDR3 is TGTGCCAGCAGCCATGTGGACGGAAGGAACACTAAAGCTTTCTTT.

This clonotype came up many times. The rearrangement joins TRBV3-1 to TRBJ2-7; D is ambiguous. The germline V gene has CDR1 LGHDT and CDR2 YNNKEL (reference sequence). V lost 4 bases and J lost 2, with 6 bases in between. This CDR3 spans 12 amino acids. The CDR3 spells CASSPDTYEQYF. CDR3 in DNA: TGTGCCAGCAGCCCTGACACCTACGAGCAGTACTTC.

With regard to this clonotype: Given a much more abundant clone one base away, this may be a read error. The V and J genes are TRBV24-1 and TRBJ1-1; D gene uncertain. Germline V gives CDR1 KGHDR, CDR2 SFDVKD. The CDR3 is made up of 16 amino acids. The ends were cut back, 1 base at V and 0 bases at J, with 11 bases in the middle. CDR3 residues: CATSDFRARMNTEAFF. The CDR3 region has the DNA TGTGCCACCAGTGATTTCCGGGCGAGAATGAACACTGAAGCTTTCTTT.

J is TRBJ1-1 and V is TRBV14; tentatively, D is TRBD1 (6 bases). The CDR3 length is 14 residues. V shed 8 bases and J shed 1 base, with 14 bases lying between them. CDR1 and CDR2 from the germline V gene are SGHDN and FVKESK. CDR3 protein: CASSPRQENTEAFF. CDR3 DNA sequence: TGTGCCAGCTCCCCTCGACAGGAGAACACTGAAGCTTTCTTT.

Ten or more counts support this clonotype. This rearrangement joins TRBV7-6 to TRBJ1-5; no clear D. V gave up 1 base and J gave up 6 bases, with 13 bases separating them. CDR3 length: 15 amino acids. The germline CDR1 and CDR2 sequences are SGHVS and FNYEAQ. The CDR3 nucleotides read TGTGCCAGCAGCTTAGATCCCCTCCGCGGTCAGCCCCAGCATTTT. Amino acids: CASSLDPLRGQPQHF.

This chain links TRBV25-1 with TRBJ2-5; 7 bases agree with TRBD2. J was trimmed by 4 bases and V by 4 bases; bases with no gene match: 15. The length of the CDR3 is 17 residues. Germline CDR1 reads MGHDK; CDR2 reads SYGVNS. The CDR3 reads CASSASRLAAVGETQYF. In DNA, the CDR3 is TGTGCCAGCAGTGCTAGCCGCCTAGCGGCCGTCGGAGAGACCCAGTACTTC. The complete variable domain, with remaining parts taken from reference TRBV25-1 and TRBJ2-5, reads EADIYQTPRYLVIGTGKKITLECSQTMGHDKMYWYQQDPGMELHLIHYSYGVNSTEKGDLSSESTVSRIRTEHFPLTLESARPSHTSQYLCASSASRLAAVGETQYFGPGTRLLVL.

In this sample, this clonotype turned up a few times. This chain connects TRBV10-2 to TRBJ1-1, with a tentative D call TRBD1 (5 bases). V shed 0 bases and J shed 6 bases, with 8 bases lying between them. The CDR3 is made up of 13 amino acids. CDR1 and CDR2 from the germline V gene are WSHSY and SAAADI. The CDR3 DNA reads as TGCGCCAGCAGTGAGTCCGGGGCCTCTGAAGCTTTCTTT. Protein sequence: CASSESGASEAFF.

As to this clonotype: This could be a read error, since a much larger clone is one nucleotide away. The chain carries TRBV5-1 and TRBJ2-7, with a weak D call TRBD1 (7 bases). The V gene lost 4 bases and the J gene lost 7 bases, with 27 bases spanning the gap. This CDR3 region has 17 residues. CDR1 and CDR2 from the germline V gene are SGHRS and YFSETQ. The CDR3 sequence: CASSPPGDSIIHREQYF. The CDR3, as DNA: TGCGCCAGCAGCCCCCCGGGGGACAGCATTATCCACAGGGAGCAGTACTTC.

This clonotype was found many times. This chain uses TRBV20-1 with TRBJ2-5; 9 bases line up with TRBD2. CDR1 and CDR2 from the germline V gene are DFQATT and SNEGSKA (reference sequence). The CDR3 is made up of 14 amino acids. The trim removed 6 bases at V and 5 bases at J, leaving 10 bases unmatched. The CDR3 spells CSALGPSGDETQYF. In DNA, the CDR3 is TGCAGTGCCCTAGGACCTAGCGGGGATGAGACCCAGTACTTC.

The CDR3 bases are TGTGCCATCAGTGAGCCAGGGACCAACGTCCTGACTTTC. Its protein is CAISEPGTNVLTF. V usage is TRBV10-3 and J usage is TRBJ2-6; a possible D gene is TRBD1 (5 bases). CDR1 is ENHRY, CDR2 SYGVKD, per germline. There are 13 residues in the CDR3. The V gene lost 2 bases and the J gene lost 8 bases, with 7 bases spanning the gap.

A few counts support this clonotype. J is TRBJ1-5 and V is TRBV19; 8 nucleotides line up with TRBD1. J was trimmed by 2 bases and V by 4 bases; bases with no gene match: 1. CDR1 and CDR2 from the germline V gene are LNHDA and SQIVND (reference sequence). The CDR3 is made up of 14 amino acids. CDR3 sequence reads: CASSNRGGNQPQHF. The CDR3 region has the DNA TGTGCCAGTAGTAACAGGGGGGGCAATCAGCCCCAGCATTTT. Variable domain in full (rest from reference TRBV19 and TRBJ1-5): DGGITQSPKYLFRKEGQNVTLSCEQNLNHDAMYWYRQDPGQGLRLIYYSQIVNDFQKGDIAEGYSVSREKKESFPLTVTSAQKNPTAFYLCASSNRGGNQPQHFGDGTRLSIL.

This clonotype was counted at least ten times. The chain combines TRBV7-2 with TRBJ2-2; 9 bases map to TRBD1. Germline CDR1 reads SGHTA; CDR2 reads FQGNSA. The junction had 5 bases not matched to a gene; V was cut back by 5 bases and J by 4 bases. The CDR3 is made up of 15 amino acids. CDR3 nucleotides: TGTGCCAGCAGCGAACAGGGGGCGCCCACCGGGGAGCTGTTTTTT. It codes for CASSEQGAPTGELFF. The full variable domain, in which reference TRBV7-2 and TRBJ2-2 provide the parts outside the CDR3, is GAGVSQSPSNKVTEKGKDVELRCDPISGHTALYWYRQSLGQGLEFLIYFQGNSAPDKSGLPSDRFSAERTGGSVSTLTIQRTQQEDSAVYLCASSEQGAPTGELFFGEGSRLTVL.

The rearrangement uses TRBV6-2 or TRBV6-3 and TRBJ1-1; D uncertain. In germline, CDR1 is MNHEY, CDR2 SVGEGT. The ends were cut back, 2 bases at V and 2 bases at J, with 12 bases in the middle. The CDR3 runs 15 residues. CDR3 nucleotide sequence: TGTGCCAGCAGTTACCGCCTAGCCCGAAACACTGAAGCTTTCTTT. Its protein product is CASSYRLARNTEAFF.

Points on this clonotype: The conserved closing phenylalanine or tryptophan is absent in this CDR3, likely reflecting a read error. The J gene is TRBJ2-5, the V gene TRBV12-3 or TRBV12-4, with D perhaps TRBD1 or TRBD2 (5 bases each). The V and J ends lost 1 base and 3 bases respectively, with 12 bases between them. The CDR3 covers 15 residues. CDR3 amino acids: CASSLDGTHKETQYV. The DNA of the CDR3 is TGTGCCAGCAGTTTAGATGGGACGCATAAAGAGACCCAGTACGTC.

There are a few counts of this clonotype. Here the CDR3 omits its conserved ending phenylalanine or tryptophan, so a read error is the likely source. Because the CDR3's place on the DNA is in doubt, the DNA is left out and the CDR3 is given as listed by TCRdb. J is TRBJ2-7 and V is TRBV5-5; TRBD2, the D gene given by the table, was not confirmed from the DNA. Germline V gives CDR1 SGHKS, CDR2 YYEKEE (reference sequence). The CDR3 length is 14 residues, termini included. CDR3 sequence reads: CASSEAASGTNHRI.

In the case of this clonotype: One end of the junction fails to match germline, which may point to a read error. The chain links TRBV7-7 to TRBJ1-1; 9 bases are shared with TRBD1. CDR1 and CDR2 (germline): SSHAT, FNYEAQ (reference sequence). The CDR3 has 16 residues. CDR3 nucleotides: TGTGCTAGCAGCTTTAGCTCTACAGGGGGCGCGACTGAAGCTTTCTTT. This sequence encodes CASSFSSTGGATEAFF. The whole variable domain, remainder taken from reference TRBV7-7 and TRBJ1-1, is GAGVSQSPRYKVTKRGQDVTLRCDPISSHATLYWYQQALGQGPEFLTYFNYEAQPDKSGLPSDRFSAERPEGSISTLTIQRTEQRDSAMYRCASSFSSTGGATEAFFGQGTRLTVV.